These 27 T cell receptor beta chains originate from one sample sequenced in a study of blood T cell repertoires in COVID-19. Using immunoSEQ multiplex PCR, the repertoire was profiled, and TCRdb retains in-frame clones only, with some absent. The profile covers approximately 360,000 clones, with nearly 90% appearing a single time and 6.5% taken by the ten largest. The sample comprised peripheral blood. These TCRs come from a young man with active or convalescent COVID-19.

The J gene is TRBJ2-1, the V gene TRBV24-1; 12 nucleotides line up with TRBD2. V was pared by 3 bases and J by 3 bases, with 8 bases of the junction left unmatched. Looked up from germline, CDR1 is KGHDR and CDR2 is SFDVKD. The CDR3 is 18 amino acids. Here the CDR3 reads CATSDRASGGAHYNEQFF. Written as DNA, the CDR3 is TGTGCCACCAGTGATAGGGCTAGCGGGGGGGCCCACTACAATGAGCAGTTCTTC.

In this sample, this clone turned up once. V gene TRBV6-2 or TRBV6-3 combines with J gene TRBJ2-7, with 8 bases lining up with TRBD2. The ends lost 5 bases at V and 4 bases at J; junction bases unmatched: 7. The CDR3 covers 14 residues. The germline V gene has CDR1 MNHEY and CDR2 SVGEGT. The CDR3 DNA is TGTGCCAGCAGTACCACCCGGGGGGGTTACGAGCAGTACTTC. This translates into CASSTTRGGYEQYF.

The gene calls are TRBV5-1 and TRBJ2-7, with 13 positions matching TRBD2. CDR1 and CDR2 from the germline V gene are SGHRS and YFSETQ. This CDR3 region has 18 residues. V shed 2 bases, J shed 4 bases, and the junction held 12 bases outside the gene matches. Here the CDR3 reads CASSFSSSWTSGSYEQYF. CDR3 nucleotide sequence: TGCGCCAGCAGCTTCTCTAGCTCTTGGACTAGCGGGAGTTACGAGCAGTACTTC.

The rearrangement uses TRBV28 and TRBJ2-7; tentative D call: TRBD1 (6 bases). The CDR3 has 15 amino acids. V dropped 7 bases and J dropped 7 bases, with 23 bases sitting between them. The germline gives CDR1 MDHEN, CDR2 SYDVKM. The CDR3 nucleotides read TGTGCCAGCACTACCGCCGGGACACTCCTCCGGGAGCAGTACTTC. Its protein is CASTTAGTLLREQYF.

The table lists this clone with a count of one. The chain is built from TRBV19 and TRBJ1-1; D remains unclear. CDR1 is LNHDA, CDR2 SQIVND, per germline (reference sequence). The CDR3 covers 12 residues. V lost 7 bases and J 5 bases, leaving 11 bases between the germline ends. CDR3 bases: TGTGCCAGTAAACATTTTAAGACTGAAGCTTTCTTT. This encodes CASKHFKTEAFF.

CDR3 residues: CASSLGLGLKDGELFF. In nucleotides, the CDR3 is TGTGCCAGCAGCCTGGGACTGGGTTTAAAGGACGGGGAGCTGTTTTTT. The J gene is TRBJ2-2, the V gene TRBV5-4, with D possibly TRBD2 on 6 matching bases. The CDR3 loop spans 16 amino acids. The V gene's germline CDR1 is SGHNT and CDR2 YYREEE (reference sequence). Between the trimmed V and J ends, which lost 4 bases and 7 bases, there was a span of 20 bases.

The chain has TRBV4-2 and TRBJ2-5, with TRBD2 matching 8 bases. Trimming at V came to 3 bases and at J to 0 bases, leaving 3 bases not matched to a gene. The CDR3 loop spans 15 amino acids. Germline CDR1 is LGHNA and CDR2 is YNFKEQ. This CDR3 is CASSQGSGDQETQYF. CDR3 DNA: TGTGCCAGCAGCCAGGGTAGCGGGGACCAAGAGACCCAGTACTTC.

This rearrangement joins TRBV18 to TRBJ1-4; 8 bases map to TRBD1. The length of the CDR3 is 15 residues. J gave up 7 bases and V 5 bases, and 9 bases lay outside the gene matches. In germline, CDR1 is KGHSH, CDR2 LQKENI. The CDR3 bases are TGTGCCAGCTCAATTCACAGGGGGTTAAGTGAAAAACTGTTTTTT. The encoded protein is CASSIHRGLSEKLFF.

The chain links TRBV24-1 to TRBJ1-2, with a weak D call TRBD1 (5 bases). V shed 6 bases and J shed 3 bases, with 13 bases lying between them. The CDR3 is made up of 14 amino acids. CDR1 and CDR2 (germline): KGHDR, SFDVKD. This chain's CDR3 is CATSSPGLHYGYTF. CDR3 bases: TGTGCCACCAGTTCACCGGGACTTCACTATGGCTACACCTTC.

The CDR3 sequence is CASSLSPTGTLYGYTF. The CDR3 coding sequence is TGCGCCAGCAGCTTGTCCCCGACAGGGACGCTCTATGGCTACACCTTC. V and J are TRBV5-1 and TRBJ1-2; 7 nucleotides agree with TRBD1. V lost 1 base, J lost 4 bases, and 10 bases stayed unmatched. CDR3 length equals 16 residues. Germline V gene sequence: CDR1 SGHRS, CDR2 YFSETQ. Looking up the rest from reference TRBV5-1 and TRBJ1-2 gives the full variable domain: KAGVTQTPRYLIKTRGQQVTLSCSPISGHRSVSWYQQTPGQGLQFLFEYFSETQRNKGNFPGRFSGRQFSNSRSEMNVSTLELGDSALYLCASSLSPTGTLYGYTFGSGTRLTVV.

The rearrangement uses TRBV7-2 and TRBJ2-7; 9 bases align to TRBD1. Germline V gene sequence: CDR1 SGHTA, CDR2 FQGNSA. The trim removed 4 bases at V and 5 bases at J, leaving 3 bases unmatched. CDR3 length equals 13 residues. The CDR3 region is CASSSRTGDEQYF. The DNA of the CDR3 is TGTGCCAGCAGCTCCCGGACAGGGGACGAGCAGTACTTC.

The rearrangement uses TRBV19 and TRBJ1-1, with 7 bases matching TRBD1. The CDR3 totals 13 residues. Germline V gene lookup returns CDR1 LNHDA and CDR2 SQIVND (reference sequence). Germline trimming cut 5 bases from V and 4 bases from J; bases unmatched to any gene: 4. This chain's CDR3 is CASSAGGGTEAFF. In DNA, the CDR3 is TGTGCCAGTAGTGCAGGGGGAGGCACTGAAGCTTTCTTT.

This chain joins TRBV28 and TRBJ2-7, with TRBD1 as a possible D gene (6 bases). Germline CDR1 is MDHEN and CDR2 is SYDVKM. V was pared by 6 bases and J by 6 bases, with 12 bases between. The CDR3 runs 12 residues. The CDR3 here is CASRLTGPEQYF. The CDR3 DNA sequence: TGTGCCAGCAGGCTAACAGGGCCCGAGCAGTACTTC.

This rearrangement joins TRBV30 to TRBJ1-2; tentative D call: TRBD1 (5 bases). The CDR3 loop spans 13 amino acids. V was cut by 4 bases and J by 8 bases, with 17 bases left in between. Germline loops: CDR1 GTSNPN, CDR2 SVGIG (reference sequence). The CDR3 reads CAWTYSGGYGYTF. DNA of the CDR3: TGTGCCTGGACCTACAGCGGGGGGTACGGCTACACCTTC.

The chain joins TRBV6-5 to TRBJ1-6; 9 positions match TRBD1. Germline V lookup: CDR1 MNHEY, CDR2 SVGAGI. V dropped 6 bases and J dropped 7; count of bases not matched to a gene: 4. There are 14 residues in the CDR3. CDR3 coding DNA: TGTGCCAGCAGCGGGGGGACAGGGAATTCACCCCTCCACTTT. Translation gives CASSGGTGNSPLHF.

The chain joins TRBV9 to TRBJ1-2, with 7 positions matching TRBD1. Germline V gives CDR1 SGDLS, CDR2 YYNGEE. V was pared by 3 bases and J by 5 bases, with 4 bases of the junction left unmatched. CDR3 length: 13 amino acids. The CDR3 nucleotides are TGTGCCAGCAGCGGACAGGGTTATTATGGCTACACCTTC. Translated: CASSGQGYYGYTF.

This clone was seen only once. This sequence joins TRBV28 and TRBJ1-2; no reliable D call. CDR1 and CDR2 from the germline V gene are MDHEN and SYDVKM. V dropped 2 bases and J dropped 5 bases, with 15 bases sitting between them. CDR3 size: 15 residues. As DNA, the CDR3 is TGTGCCAGCAGTTTAACGTCCACGTCTAGGTATGGCTACACCTTC. Protein: CASSLTSTSRYGYTF.

The rearrangement uses TRBV27 and TRBJ2-2; possible D gene TRBD2, 6 bases. V lost 7 bases and J 2 bases, leaving 17 bases between the germline ends. This CDR3 is 16 amino acids long. Germline values: CDR1 MNHEY, CDR2 SMNVEV (reference sequence). Here the CDR3 reads CASTMEGFENTGELFF. Written as DNA, the CDR3 is TGTGCCAGCACCATGGAGGGATTCGAAAACACCGGGGAGCTGTTTTTT.

This sequence joins TRBV5-1 and TRBJ2-3; 10 bases map to TRBD2. Germline lookup yields CDR1 SGHRS and CDR2 YFSETQ. The CDR3 length is 16 residues. Trimming cost V 3 bases and J 0 bases; bases outside gene matches: 4. In DNA form, the CDR3 reads TGCGCCAGCAGCTGGACTAGCGGAGCCAGCACAGATACGCAGTATTTT. This sequence encodes CASSWTSGASTDTQYF.

This clone was observed a single time. V usage is TRBV28 and J usage is TRBJ2-7, with a tentative D call TRBD1 (5 bases). Germline V gene data show CDR1 as MDHEN and CDR2 as SYDVKM. The CDR3 contains 14 residues. Trimming cost V 5 bases and J 0 bases, with 11 bases left between them. The CDR3 coding sequence is TGTGCCAGCAGTGGACACCTCAGCTCCTACGAGCAGTACTTC. Its protein is CASSGHLSSYEQYF.

The V call is TRBV5-1, the J call TRBJ2-4; 14 nucleotides agree with TRBD2. Germline V gene lookup returns CDR1 SGHRS and CDR2 YFSETQ. The CDR3 is made up of 14 amino acids. V dropped 0 bases and J dropped 14; count of bases not matched to a gene: 4. The CDR3 DNA sequence: TGCGCCAGCAGCTTGGGGACTAGCGGGGGGCAGGAGTACTTC. This gives the protein CASSLGTSGGQEYF.

The gene calls are TRBV12-3 or TRBV12-4 and TRBJ2-1; a weak D match, TRBD1 (5 bases). The CDR3 covers 13 residues. V lost 6 bases to trimming and J lost 9 bases, with 15 bases between them. The CDR3 protein is CASRDIDVSEQFF. In DNA form, the CDR3 reads TGTGCCAGCAGGGACATTGATGTTAGTGAGCAGTTCTTC.

This chain joins TRBV19 and TRBJ1-2; no clear D. Trimming took 1 base from V and 6 from J, leaving 12 bases between them. The CDR3 contains 14 residues. Germline V gene lookup returns CDR1 LNHDA and CDR2 SQIVND (reference sequence). This chain's CDR3 is CASSIVEGGHGYTF. CDR3 nucleotides: TGTGCCAGTAGTATAGTTGAGGGAGGGCATGGCTACACCTTC.

The chain employs TRBV29-1 and TRBJ1-4, with unresolved D. CDR3 size: 14 residues. V lost 1 base, J lost 5 bases, and 11 bases lay in between. The germline V gene encodes CDR1 SQVTM and CDR2 ANQGSEA. Here the CDR3 reads CSVEATSGNEKLFF. The CDR3 DNA follows: TGCAGCGTTGAAGCCACTTCCGGGAATGAAAAACTGTTTTTT.

The V call is TRBV2, the J call TRBJ1-5; D remains ambiguous. CDR1 SNHLY and CDR2 FYNNEI come from the germline V gene. The CDR3 totals 13 residues. Between the trimmed V and J ends, which lost 7 bases and 7 bases, there was a span of 14 bases. The CDR3 is CASTPTRGQPQHF. CDR3 nucleotide sequence: TGTGCCAGCACGCCGACTCGCGGCCAGCCCCAGCATTTT.

This chain uses TRBV9 with TRBJ1-5; no clear D. The V gene lost 8 bases and the J gene lost 2 bases, with 14 bases spanning the gap. This CDR3 region has 14 residues. Germline V CDR1 and CDR2: SGDLS, YYNGEE. DNA of the CDR3: TGTGCCAGTGGTGCGGGTGTAGGCAATCAGCCCCAGCATTTT. Its translation: CASGAGVGNQPQHF.

V gene TRBV27 combines with J gene TRBJ2-7, with D unclear. The CDR3 covers 13 residues. Germline lookup yields CDR1 MNHEY and CDR2 SMNVEV (reference sequence). The V end was cut by 4 bases, the J end by 3 bases, with 10 bases between. The CDR3 here is CASSSGLLYEQYF. The CDR3 bases are TGTGCCAGCAGTTCCGGGTTACTCTACGAGCAGTACTTC.